This T cell receptor beta chain was retrieved from a study of T cell changes during pregnancy in multiple sclerosis. This CDR3 is 12 amino acids long. CDR1 is SGHAT, CDR2 FQDESV, per germline (reference sequence). Losses at the gene ends were 6 bases for V and 4 bases for J; bases not matched to a gene: 2. The method was immunoSEQ multiplex PCR; TCRdb's version includes in-frame clones alone and lacks a portion of them. Among 85,000 to 120,000 clones listed, about 90% were seen once. The chain carries TRBV11-1 and TRBJ1-1; 7 nucleotides line up with TRBD1. The sequencing used peripheral blood, collected before pregnancy. The sequence was obtained from a female donor with multiple sclerosis, enrolled in a pregnancy study. Written as DNA, the CDR3 is TGTGCCAGCAGAAGACAGGGCACTGAAGCTTTCTTT. This gives the protein CASRRQGTEAFF.